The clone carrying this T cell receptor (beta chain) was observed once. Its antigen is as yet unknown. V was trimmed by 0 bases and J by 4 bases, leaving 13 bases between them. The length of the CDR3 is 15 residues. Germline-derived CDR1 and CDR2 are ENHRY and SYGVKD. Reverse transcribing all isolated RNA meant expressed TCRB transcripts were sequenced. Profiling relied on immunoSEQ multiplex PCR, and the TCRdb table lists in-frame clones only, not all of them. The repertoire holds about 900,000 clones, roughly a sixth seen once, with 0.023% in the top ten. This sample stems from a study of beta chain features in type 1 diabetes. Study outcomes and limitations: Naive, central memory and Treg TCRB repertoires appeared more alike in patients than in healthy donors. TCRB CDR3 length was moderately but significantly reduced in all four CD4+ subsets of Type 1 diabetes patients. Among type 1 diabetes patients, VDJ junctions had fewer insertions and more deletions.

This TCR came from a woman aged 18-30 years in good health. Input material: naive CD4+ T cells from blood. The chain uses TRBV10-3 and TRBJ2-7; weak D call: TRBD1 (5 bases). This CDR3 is CAISESRGLIYEQYF. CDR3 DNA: TGTGCCATCAGTGAGTCAAGGGGTTTAATATACGAGCAGTACTTC.